These 17 T cell receptor beta chains came from one sample sequenced in a study of response to subunit inactivated influenza vaccine. TCRdb reprocessed the RT-PCR reads with MiXCR, giving one entry per CDR3 protein. The table records roughly 190,000 distinct CDR3 sequences, about an eighth of them present only once. The source material was CD8+ T cells sorted from PBMCs, sampled about 5 days after vaccination. The receptor set was obtained from a man aged 45-65 years who received an inactivated influenza vaccine.

CDR3 amino acids: CAISEGWQAVQETQYF. CDR3 DNA sequence: TGTGCCATCAGTGAGGGGTGGCAGGCTGTACAAGAGACCCAGTACTTC. The rearrangement uses TRBV10-3 and TRBJ2-5; D gene ambiguous. Germline V gene sequence: CDR1 ENHRY, CDR2 SYGVKD. V was shortened by 2 bases and J by 2 bases, with 15 bases between the two germline ends. CDR3 length: 16 residues.

This clonotype was seen a few times. This sequence joins TRBV7-9 and TRBJ2-1; TRBD2 aligns across 9 bases. The CDR3 consists of 15 residues. Germline V gives CDR1 SEHNR, CDR2 FQNEAQ (reference sequence). Trimming removed 1 base from V and 9 bases from J; junction bases left unmatched: 7. The CDR3 coding sequence is TGTGCCAGCAGCTTAGAAGCTAGCGGGAATCTTGAGCAGTTCTTC. Translated: CASSLEASGNLEQFF.

The V gene is TRBV27, the J gene TRBJ2-3; D may be TRBD1 or TRBD2 (6 bases each). Germline CDR1 MNHEY, CDR2 SMNVEV (reference sequence). V lost 3 bases, J lost 1 base, and 17 bases lay in between. The CDR3 runs to 17 residues. The CDR3 sequence is CASSLVPGGRGTDTQYF. CDR3 nucleotides: TGTGCCAGCAGTTTGGTGCCCGGGGGCCGCGGCACAGATACGCAGTATTTT.

V is TRBV7-9 and J is TRBJ2-5; D is uncertain. CDR1 and CDR2 from the germline V gene are SEHNR and FQNEAQ (reference sequence). This CDR3 contains 15 residues. Trimming took off 3 bases at V and 1 base at J, with 12 bases between the two ends. The CDR3 DNA is TGTGCCAGCAGCTTTGGCCCTCACACCCAAGAGACCCAGTACTTC. Translation gives CASSFGPHTQETQYF. The full variable domain, its missing parts supplied by reference TRBV7-9 and TRBJ2-5, is DTGVSQNPRHKITKRGQNVTFRCDPISEHNRLYWYRQTLGQGPEFLTYFQNEAQLEKSRLLSDRFSAERPKGSFSTLEIQRTEQGDSAMYLCASSFGPHTQETQYFGPGTRLLVL.

The chain links TRBV4-3 to TRBJ2-1, with D possibly matching TRBD1 (5 bases). CDR3 length: 13 residues. CDR1 is LGHNA, CDR2 YSLEER, per germline. Trimming took 1 base from V and 8 from J, leaving 9 bases between them. The CDR3 DNA reads TGCGCCAGCAGCCAAGCCAGGGAATATGAGCAGTTCTTC. Its translation is CASSQAREYEQFF.

This clonotype was counted between two and nine times. This chain uses TRBV2 with TRBJ2-7; D is possibly TRBD1 (5 bases). Per germline, CDR1 SNHLY and CDR2 FYNNEI. With 4 bases removed from V and 3 bases from J, the gap between germline ends came to 10 bases. The CDR3 runs 13 residues. The CDR3 bases are TGTGCCAGCAGTGCACGGCAGGGCTACGAGCAGTACTTC. Residues: CASSARQGYEQYF.

This clonotype was counted a few times. The V call is TRBV4-3, the J call TRBJ2-5, with D tentatively TRBD1 or TRBD2 (6 bases each). Deletions cut 4 bases from V and 5 bases from J, with 14 bases between. CDR1 and CDR2 from the germline V gene are LGHNA and YSLEER. This CDR3 is 14 amino acids long. The CDR3 nucleotides are TGCGCCAGCAGCCGATGGGGGGCCGGGGAGACCCAGTACTTC. Its protein product is CASSRWGAGETQYF.

The chain has TRBV7-6 and TRBJ2-1; 12 bases map to TRBD2. V lost 1 base, J lost 10 bases, and 5 bases stayed unmatched. Germline V gives CDR1 SGHVS, CDR2 FNYEAQ. The CDR3 consists of 15 residues. The CDR3 DNA sequence: TGTGCCAGCAGCTTAGTGGCTAGCGGGAGGGGAGAGCAGTTCTTC. It specifies CASSLVASGRGEQFF.

V gene TRBV6-5 combines with J gene TRBJ2-7; TRBD2 aligns across 7 bases. Germline CDR1 MNHEY, CDR2 SVGAGI. With 0 bases clipped from V and 4 bases from J, the junction kept 6 bases outside the gene matches. The CDR3 is made up of 15 amino acids. DNA of the CDR3: TGTGCCAGCAGTTACTCGTCGGGGGGTTCGTACGAGCAGTACTTC. Its translation is CASSYSSGGSYEQYF.

A single count supports this clonotype. A read error may account for a junction end that differs from germline. The chain has TRBV10-2 and TRBJ2-4; D is possibly TRBD1 (6 bases). Germline lookup yields CDR1 WSHSY and CDR2 SAAADI. CDR3 size: 12 residues. CDR3 in amino acids: CASSGQKNTQYF. Written as DNA, the CDR3 is TGCGCCAGCTCAGGACAGAAAAACACTCAGTACTTC.

This clonotype has more than one count but fewer than ten. The chain links TRBV28 to TRBJ2-1; weak D call: TRBD2 (5 bases). This CDR3 spans 15 amino acids. V was trimmed by 1 base and J by 1 base, leaving 8 bases between them. CDR1 MDHEN and CDR2 SYDVKM come from the germline V gene. This chain's CDR3 is CASSLLRGSYNEQFF. DNA of the CDR3: TGTGCCAGCAGTTTATTACGGGGTTCCTACAATGAGCAGTTCTTC.

In its sample, this clonotype was seen once. A much larger clone is a single base away; this may be a read error. CDR3 residues: CAIRRKGYGDEQYF. The CDR3 DNA sequence: TGCGCCATCAGAAGAAAGGGGTATGGGGACGAGCAGTACTTC. V gene TRBV5-1 combines with J gene TRBJ2-7; tentative D call: TRBD1 (5 bases). CDR1 and CDR2 (germline): SGHRS, YFSETQ. CDR3 length: 14 residues. The ends were cut back, 9 bases at V and 5 bases at J, with 21 bases in the middle.

The chain recombines TRBV25-1 with TRBJ2-1, with D tentatively TRBD1 (6 bases). Trimming took 5 bases from V and 8 from J, leaving 16 bases between them. Germline CDR1 MGHDK, CDR2 SYGVNS. CDR3 length: 14 residues. CDR3 sequence (DNA): TGTGCCAGCAGTAAGTACAGAGAGGGGGATGAGCAGTTCTTC. As protein: CASSKYREGDEQFF.

The V and J genes are TRBV18 and TRBJ2-3; a possible D gene is TRBD2 (6 bases). Trimming took 3 bases from V and 5 from J, leaving 18 bases between them. Germline loops: CDR1 KGHSH, CDR2 LQKENI. CDR3 size: 16 residues. The CDR3: CASSPPAGGRIDTQYF. The CDR3 DNA sequence: TGTGCCAGCTCACCCCCCGCTGGGGGGAGAATAGATACGCAGTATTTT.

The chain combines TRBV7-8 with TRBJ2-5; 10 bases align to TRBD2. This CDR3 comprises 17 residues. With 4 bases clipped from V and 0 bases from J, the junction kept 8 bases outside the gene matches. CDR1 and CDR2 (germline): SGHVS, FQNEAQ. The CDR3 coding sequence is TGTGCCAGCAGCTCCCCAACCGGGACTAGCGACCAAGAGACCCAGTACTTC. This gives the protein CASSSPTGTSDQETQYF.

V usage is TRBV7-9 and J usage is TRBJ2-7, with D maybe TRBD2 (6 bases). This CDR3 has 13 residues. V dropped 8 bases and J dropped 3 bases, with 14 bases sitting between them. CDR1 and CDR2 from the germline V gene are SEHNR and FQNEAQ (reference sequence). DNA of the CDR3: TGTGCCAGCGGCCCGGGACTGTTCTACGAGCAGTACTTC. It specifies CASGPGLFYEQYF.

This clonotype has more than one count but fewer than ten. This chain links TRBV12-3 or TRBV12-4 with TRBJ2-2; D is uncertain. CDR3 length: 13 amino acids. V shed 6 bases and J shed 6 bases, with 11 bases lying between them. This CDR3 reads CASSPRPPGELFF. The CDR3 nucleotides are TGTGCCAGCAGCCCAAGACCTCCCGGGGAGCTGTTTTTT.